The source of this T cell receptor beta chain is a study of T-cell memory formation after mild COVID-19. Study-level findings and limits: Clones contracting across day 15 to 85 had a balanced CD4/CD8 profile; later expanding clones leaned CD4+. Of the contracting clones, CD4+ ones lay mainly in CM and EM, and CD8+ ones in EMRA. Cross-reactive memory apparently joined, as some responding clones appeared in pre-infection memory.

With regard to this clonotype: Its antigen is not known.

TCR alpha and TCR beta cDNA libraries carrying sample barcodes and UMIs came from 5'RACE with constant-segment primers. TCRdb reprocessed the 5' RACE reads via MiXCR and lists one record per CDR3 protein. Of more than 150,000 distinct CDR3 sequences in the sample, 20% to 25% are singletons; the top ten hold about 23%. The V and J ends lost 3 bases and 2 bases respectively, with 12 bases between them. Germline V lookup: CDR1 SGHRS, CDR2 YFSETQ. The CDR3 totals 14 residues. This TCR was recovered from an adult woman who had mild COVID-19 (a few samples of this study predate the infection). Cell type and time point are not known. The sample comprised PBMCs or a T cell subset sorted from them (not recorded which). This chain links TRBV5-1 with TRBJ2-7, with a tentative D call TRBD1 (7 bases). CDR3 loop: CASSWRGQTYEQYF. The CDR3 bases are TGCGCCAGCAGCTGGAGGGGACAGACCTACGAGCAGTACTTC.